A few counts support the clone carrying this T cell receptor beta chain. The data are from a study of cytomegalovirus exposure and HLA in healthy donors. The PCR had 60 Vbeta and 13 Jbeta primers. In the source study's methods: Later, 65 million to 90 million unique TCR beta chains were counted in an analysis, and some 9.9 million of them were shared. Repertoires were generated with immunoSEQ multiplex PCR, while TCRdb's copy carries only in-frame clones and drops some. Clonal size and the V and J genes are those of that table, whereas D and trimming came from the DNA. The data show more than 100,000 clones, just over 65% seen once. CDR1 is LGHNA, CDR2 YSLEER, per germline. This CDR3 has 19 amino acids. V lost 0 bases and J lost 2; bases outside the gene matches: 9.

The sequenced material came from PBMCs. This receptor was obtained from a man between 18 and 35 years old in good health and CMV-seronegative. The chain links TRBV4-3 to TRBJ2-6, with 8 bases lining up with TRBD1. The CDR3 region is CASSQDRAGGRAGANVLTF. CDR3 sequence (DNA): TGCGCCAGCAGCCAAGATAGGGCAGGGGGCAGGGCTGGGGCCAACGTCCTGACTTTC.